The 13 T cell receptor beta chains listed next were all sequenced from one sample in a study of blood T cell repertoires in COVID-19. Using immunoSEQ multiplex PCR, the repertoire was profiled, and TCRdb retains in-frame clones only, with some absent. The sample lists approximately 150,000 clones, over 75% occurring once. What was sequenced was peripheral blood. The receptor set was obtained from a woman aged 55 to 70 with active COVID-19.

This chain links TRBV7-2 with TRBJ2-2, with D possibly TRBD2 on 6 matching bases. Looked up from germline, CDR1 is SGHTA and CDR2 is FQGNSA. With 5 bases removed from V and 7 bases from J, the gap between germline ends came to 17 bases. The CDR3 runs 15 residues. CDR3 nucleotides: TGTGCCAGCAGCGTCTCGGGGACTCTACTCGGGGAGCTGTTTTTT. This codes for CASSVSGTLLGELFF.

The J gene is TRBJ1-5, the V gene TRBV4-2, with D perhaps TRBD1 (6 bases). This CDR3 spans 15 amino acids. V was clipped by 4 bases and J by 0 bases, with 10 bases between them. In germline, CDR1 is LGHNA, CDR2 YNFKEQ. CDR3 sequence (DNA): TGTGCCAGCAGCCCCGGGGGGCATAGCAATCAGCCCCAGCATTTT. Its translation: CASSPGGHSNQPQHF.

The CDR3 nucleotides read TGTGCCAGCAGTCGGGGGGCCGGGGAGCTGTTTTTT. It specifies CASSRGAGELFF. V usage is TRBV28 and J usage is TRBJ2-2; 7 positions agree with TRBD2. The V gene's germline CDR1 is MDHEN and CDR2 SYDVKM. The CDR3 length is 12 residues. The ends lost 5 bases at V and 6 bases at J; junction bases unmatched: 0.

This rearrangement joins TRBV24-1 to TRBJ2-7, with D perhaps TRBD2 (6 bases). Looked up from germline, CDR1 is KGHDR and CDR2 is SFDVKD. V shed 5 bases and J shed 3 bases, with 16 bases lying between them. The CDR3 contains 15 residues. The CDR3, as DNA: TGTGCCACCAGTGGCGTGGGAGGCCGGGGCTACGAGCAGTACTTC. Protein: CATSGVGGRGYEQYF.

The chain is built from TRBV3-1 (or the pseudogene TRBV3-2) and TRBJ2-5, with 11 bases that match TRBD1. The V segment lost 1 base and the J segment 0 bases; nucleotides outside the gene matches: 1. The germline CDR1 and CDR2 sequences are LGHDT and YNNKEL (reference sequence). The CDR3 has 16 amino acids. The CDR3 here is CASSQGDRGYQETQYF. CDR3 in DNA: TGTGCCAGCAGCCAAGGGGACAGGGGGTACCAAGAGACCCAGTACTTC.

This chain joins TRBV19 and TRBJ2-1; 8 bases line up with TRBD2. CDR1 is LNHDA, CDR2 SQIVND, per germline (reference sequence). Trimming cost V 5 bases and J 1 base; bases outside gene matches: 7. The CDR3 is 16 amino acids. The CDR3 DNA follows: TGTGCCAGTAGTCTGGAGGCTAGCGGGTCCTACAATGAGCAGTTCTTC. This encodes CASSLEASGSYNEQFF.

The CDR3 is CAWSAPERLSGNQPQHF. CDR3 bases: TGTGCCTGGAGTGCCCCAGAGCGCCTAAGCGGCAATCAGCCCCAGCATTTT. The gene calls are TRBV30 and TRBJ1-5; D is ambiguous. CDR1 and CDR2 (germline): GTSNPN, SVGIG (reference sequence). The germline V and J ends were trimmed by 1 base and 2 bases, with 18 bases remaining between them. The CDR3 has 17 amino acids.

The V gene is TRBV6-4, the J gene TRBJ2-1, with TRBD2 matching over 14 bases. There are 17 residues in the CDR3. Looked up from germline, CDR1 is MRHNA and CDR2 is SNTAGT. The junction had 4 bases not matched to a gene; V was cut back by 0 bases and J by 6 bases. CDR3 bases: TGTGCCAGCAGTGACTCCGCGACTAGCGGGAGGGTCAATGAGCAGTTCTTC. It yields the protein CASSDSATSGRVNEQFF.

This sequence joins TRBV3-1 (or the pseudogene TRBV3-2) and TRBJ1-2, with 7 bases identical to TRBD1. This CDR3 region has 16 residues. J gave up 4 bases and V 3 bases, and 11 bases lay outside the gene matches. CDR1 is LGHDT and CDR2 is YNNKEL in the germline V gene (reference sequence). The CDR3: CASSQGPRDRTYGYTF. The DNA for the CDR3 is TGTGCCAGCAGCCAGGGTCCGAGGGACAGAACCTATGGCTACACCTTC.

The J gene is TRBJ2-7, the V gene TRBV7-2; 8 nucleotides line up with TRBD2. From germline, CDR1 is SGHTA and CDR2 FQGNSA. The CDR3 loop spans 14 amino acids. Trimming cost V 5 bases and J 3 bases; bases outside gene matches: 6. The DNA of the CDR3 is TGTGCCAGCAGCCTAAGCGGGAGACGCTACGAGCAGTACTTC. Encoded protein: CASSLSGRRYEQYF.

The chain employs TRBV7-9 and TRBJ1-4, with a possible D match to TRBD1 (6 bases). Germline CDR1 and CDR2: SEHNR and FQNEAQ (reference sequence). V was trimmed by 6 bases and J by 9 bases, leaving 14 bases between them. This CDR3 has 13 amino acids. As DNA, the CDR3 is TGTGCCAGCAGGGGTCGGGACACCCAAAAACTGTTTTTT. Residues: CASRGRDTQKLFF.

The chain employs TRBV30 and TRBJ1-6, with unresolved D. The CDR3 is 13 amino acids. The germline V gene has CDR1 GTSNPN and CDR2 SVGIG (reference sequence). The V end was cut by 0 bases, the J end by 8 bases, with 8 bases between. CDR3 loop: CAWSVTAHSPLHF. DNA for the CDR3: TGTGCCTGGAGTGTAACAGCCCATTCACCCCTCCACTTT.

The V gene is TRBV7-9, the J gene TRBJ1-3, with a possible D match to TRBD1 (6 bases). Germline CDR1 SEHNR, CDR2 FQNEAQ (reference sequence). This CDR3 is built from 17 residues. With 5 bases removed from V and 2 bases from J, the gap between germline ends came to 19 bases. CDR3 residues: CASSTSRGALTGNTIYF. CDR3 nucleotides: TGTGCCAGCAGCACCAGCCGGGGGGCCCTGACTGGAAACACCATATATTTT. The full variable domain, completed using reference TRBV7-9 and TRBJ1-3, is DTGVSQNPRHKITKRGQNVTFRCDPISEHNRLYWYRQTLGQGPEFLTYFQNEAQLEKSRLLSDRFSAERPKGSFSTLEIQRTEQGDSAMYLCASSTSRGALTGNTIYFGEGSWLTVV.